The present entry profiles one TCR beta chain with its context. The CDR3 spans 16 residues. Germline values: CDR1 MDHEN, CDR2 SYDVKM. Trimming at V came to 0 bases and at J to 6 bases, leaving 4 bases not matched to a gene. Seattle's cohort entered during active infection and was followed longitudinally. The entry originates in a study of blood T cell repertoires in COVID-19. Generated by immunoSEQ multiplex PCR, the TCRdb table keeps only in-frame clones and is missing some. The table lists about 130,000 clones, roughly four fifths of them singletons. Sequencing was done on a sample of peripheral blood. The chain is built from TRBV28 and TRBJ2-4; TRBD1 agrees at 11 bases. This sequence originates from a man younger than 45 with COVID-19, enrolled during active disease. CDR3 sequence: CASSLWDRGQGNIQYF. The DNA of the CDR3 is TGTGCCAGCAGTTTATGGGACAGGGGGCAAGGAAACATTCAGTACTTC.